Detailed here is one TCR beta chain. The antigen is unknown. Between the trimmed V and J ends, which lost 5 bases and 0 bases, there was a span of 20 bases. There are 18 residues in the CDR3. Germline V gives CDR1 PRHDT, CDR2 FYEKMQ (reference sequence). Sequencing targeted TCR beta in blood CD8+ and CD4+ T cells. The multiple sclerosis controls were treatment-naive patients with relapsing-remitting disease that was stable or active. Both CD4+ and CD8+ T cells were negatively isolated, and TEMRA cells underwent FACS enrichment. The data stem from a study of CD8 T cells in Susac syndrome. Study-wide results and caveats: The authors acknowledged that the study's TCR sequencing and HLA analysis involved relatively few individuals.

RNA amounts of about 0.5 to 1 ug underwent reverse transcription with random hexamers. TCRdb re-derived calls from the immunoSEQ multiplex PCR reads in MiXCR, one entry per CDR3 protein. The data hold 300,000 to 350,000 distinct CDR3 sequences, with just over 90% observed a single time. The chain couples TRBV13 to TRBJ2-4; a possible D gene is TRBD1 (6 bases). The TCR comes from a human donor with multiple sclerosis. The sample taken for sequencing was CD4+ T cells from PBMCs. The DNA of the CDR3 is TGTGCCAGCAGCCCTAGCTTCCGGCAGGGGATAGCCAAAAACATTCAGTACTTC. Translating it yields CASSPSFRQGIAKNIQYF. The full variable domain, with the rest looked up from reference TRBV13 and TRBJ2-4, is AAGVIQSPRHLIKEKRETATLKCYPIPRHDTVYWYQQGPGQDPQFLISFYEKMQSDKGSIPDRFSAQQFSDYHSELNMSSLELGDSALYFCASSPSFRQGIAKNIQYFGAGTRLSVL.